The 22 T cell receptor beta chains reported below all come from one sample, sequenced in a study of cytomegalovirus exposure and HLA in healthy donors. The PCR was carried out with 60 Vbeta primers and 13 Jbeta primers. Assay used: immunoSEQ multiplex PCR; TCRdb lists only in-frame clones, some missing. The data hold 81,000 or so clones, with less than 65% observed a single time. Sequencing used PBMCs. The receptors were sampled from a woman aged 25-40 years in good health and CMV-seropositive.

V is TRBV11-2 and J is TRBJ2-3, with a weak D call TRBD2 (5 bases). The CDR3 loop spans 13 amino acids. CDR1 and CDR2 (germline): SGHAT, FQNNGV. Deletions cut 5 bases from V and 6 bases from J, with 12 bases between. CDR3 bases: TGTGCCAGCAGCGCAGGACTCTCTGATACGCAGTATTTT. As protein: CASSAGLSDTQYF.

This clone was seen only once. The chain couples TRBV5-1 to TRBJ2-5; D unclear. The end of the DNA is better explained by TRBJ2-7, so the J call may be wrong. This CDR3 is 10 amino acids long. Germline V CDR1 and CDR2: SGHRS, YFSETQ. CDR3 DNA sequence: TGCGCCAGCAGCCCCCACGAGCAGTACTTC. It is translated as CASSPHEQYF.

V is TRBV14 and J is TRBJ2-3, with 7 nucleotides matching TRBD1. CDR3 size: 14 residues. The germline gives CDR1 SGHDN, CDR2 FVKESK. J gave up 5 bases and V 4 bases, and 6 bases lay outside the gene matches. The CDR3: CASSPQGGGDTQYF. The DNA for the CDR3 is TGTGCCAGCAGCCCCCAAGGGGGCGGAGATACGCAGTATTTT.

V gene TRBV19 combines with J gene TRBJ1-5, with D unclear. The CDR3 sequence is 14 residues long. Germline V CDR1 and CDR2: LNHDA, SQIVND (reference sequence). Trimming removed 10 bases from V and 0 bases from J, with 13 bases in between. The CDR3 sequence is CATHTTFSNQPQHF. Written as DNA, the CDR3 is TGTGCCACACACACGACATTTAGCAATCAGCCCCAGCATTTT.

The rearrangement joins TRBV6-1 to TRBJ2-1, with 10 bases fitting TRBD2. This CDR3 region has 16 residues. The V and J ends lost 2 bases and 6 bases, in that order; junction bases with no gene match: 7. Germline CDR1 is MNHNS and CDR2 is SASEGT. The CDR3 here is CASSESRAGGFNEQFF. The DNA for the CDR3 is TGTGCCAGCAGTGAATCTCGAGCGGGGGGGTTCAATGAGCAGTTCTTC.

This clone was counted a few times. The chain employs TRBV6-6 and TRBJ2-3; 10 bases agree with TRBD1. The CDR3 covers 15 residues. The germline CDR1 and CDR2 sequences are MNHNY and SVGAGI (reference sequence). The V gene end was trimmed by 6 bases and the J gene end by 3 bases; junction bases not matched to a gene: 6. The CDR3 region has the DNA TGTGCCAGCAGCCGGGACAGGGGATTAACAGATACGCAGTATTTT. Translated: CASSRDRGLTDTQYF.

This clone showed up just a few times. The V call is TRBV5-1, the J call TRBJ2-7; 7 bases match TRBD1. This CDR3 is built from 13 residues. V lost 1 base to trimming and J lost 4 bases; unmatched junction nucleotides: 2. Per germline, CDR1 SGHRS and CDR2 YFSETQ. CDR3 sequence (DNA): TGCGCCAGCAGCTTGCAGACAGGGTACGAGCAGTACTTC. This codes for CASSLQTGYEQYF.

This rearrangement joins TRBV6-6 to TRBJ1-1; 9 bases are shared with TRBD1. J was trimmed by 6 bases and V by 2 bases; bases with no gene match: 7. CDR3 size: 15 residues. Germline V CDR1 and CDR2: MNHNY, SVGAGI (reference sequence). Here the CDR3 DNA reads TGTGCCAGCAGTTACCCGATAACAGGGGGCCCTGAAGCTTTCTTT. Translated: CASSYPITGGPEAFF.

V is TRBV11-2 and J is TRBJ2-7, with 10 bases fitting TRBD2. This CDR3 spans 15 amino acids. Germline V gene data show CDR1 as SGHAT and CDR2 as FQNNGV. V shed 6 bases and J 3 bases; nucleotides not matched to a gene: 8. The CDR3 protein is CASRTSSGGFYEQYF. The CDR3 nucleotides read TGTGCCAGCAGAACGTCTAGCGGGGGTTTCTACGAGCAGTACTTC.

The V call is TRBV7-9, the J call TRBJ1-2, with 11 positions matching TRBD1. Losses at the gene ends were 3 bases for V and 7 bases for J; bases not matched to a gene: 7. The CDR3 has 15 residues. The germline CDR1 and CDR2 sequences are SEHNR and FQNEAQ (reference sequence). CDR3 amino acids: CASSFQRGTGGGYTF. The CDR3 DNA is TGTGCCAGCAGCTTCCAAAGGGGGACAGGGGGTGGCTACACCTTC. Filled out from reference TRBV7-9 and TRBJ1-2, the complete variable domain reads DTGVSQNPRHKITKRGQNVTFRCDPISEHNRLYWYRQTLGQGPEFLTYFQNEAQLEKSRLLSDRFSAERPKGSFSTLEIQRTEQGDSAMYLCASSFQRGTGGGYTFGSGTRLTVV.

The chain carries TRBV5-1 and TRBJ2-1, with 14 bases fitting TRBD2. V was clipped by 7 bases and J by 0 bases; unmatched bases: 9. The V gene's germline CDR1 is SGHRS and CDR2 YFSETQ. The CDR3 sequence is 18 residues long. The CDR3 DNA is TGCGCCAGCTCCGGGACTAGCGGGGGTGAGAGCTCCTACAATGAGCAGTTCTTC. This sequence encodes CASSGTSGGESSYNEQFF.

DNA for the CDR3: TGTGCCAGCAGCTTAACGGCAGGGGGCTTGGAGACCCAGTACTTC. Its translation is CASSLTAGGLETQYF. The chain couples TRBV5-4 to TRBJ2-5; 8 bases match TRBD1. Germline lookup yields CDR1 SGHNT and CDR2 YYREEE (reference sequence). The CDR3 consists of 15 residues. The trim removed 2 bases at V and 5 bases at J, leaving 8 bases unmatched.

The chain has TRBV4-2 and TRBJ2-6, with TRBD2 matching 10 bases. Germline CDR1 is LGHNA and CDR2 is YNFKEQ. The V segment lost 4 bases and the J segment 2 bases; nucleotides outside the gene matches: 5. This CDR3 is 17 amino acids long. Written as DNA, the CDR3 is TGTGCCAGCAGCCTCGGACTAGCGGAACCTGGGGCCAACGTCCTGACTTTC. It yields the protein CASSLGLAEPGANVLTF.

This chain connects TRBV6-6 to TRBJ1-1; a weak D match, TRBD1 (6 bases). V was clipped by 5 bases and J by 10 bases, with 14 bases between them. The germline CDR1 and CDR2 sequences are MNHNY and SVGAGI (reference sequence). The CDR3 is 12 residues long. The CDR3 is CASSPRGRGAFF. CDR3 DNA: TGTGCCAGCAGTCCTAGGGGGAGGGGAGCTTTCTTT.

This clone has just a few counts. This sequence joins TRBV6-5 and TRBJ2-5, with 7 bases identical to TRBD1. CDR3 length equals 14 residues. V lost 8 bases and J lost 2; bases outside the gene matches: 8. The V gene's germline CDR1 is MNHEY and CDR2 SVGAGI. CDR3 amino acids: CASGSQGRQETQYF. The DNA of the CDR3 is TGTGCCAGCGGATCACAGGGGCGACAAGAGACCCAGTACTTC.

The chain has TRBV5-1 and TRBJ2-4; 7 nucleotides match TRBD2. This CDR3 spans 16 amino acids. Germline-derived CDR1 and CDR2 are SGHRS and YFSETQ. The V and J ends lost 3 bases and 0 bases, in that order; junction bases with no gene match: 6. The CDR3: CASSSQGGLAKNIQYF. The CDR3 DNA reads TGCGCCAGCAGCTCCCAGGGAGGGCTAGCCAAAAACATTCAGTACTTC.

J is TRBJ2-7 and V is TRBV2; TRBD1 aligns across 8 bases. The V gene end was trimmed by 6 bases and the J gene end by 2 bases; junction bases not matched to a gene: 0. The CDR3 is 12 residues long. Germline loops: CDR1 SNHLY, CDR2 FYNNEI. The CDR3 sequence: CASRDRAYEQYF. The CDR3 bases are TGTGCCAGCAGGGACAGGGCCTACGAGCAGTACTTC. Using reference TRBV2 and TRBJ2-7 for the parts outside the CDR3, the full variable domain is EPEVTQTPSHQVTQMGQEVILRCVPISNHLYFYWYRQILGQKVEFLVSFYNNEISEKSEIFDDQFSVERPDGSNFTLKIRSTKLEDSAMYFCASRDRAYEQYFGPGTRLTVT.

This clone was counted between two and nine times. The chain carries TRBV6-6 and TRBJ1-2; a possible D gene is TRBD1 (5 bases). CDR3 size: 13 residues. V was cut by 5 bases and J by 1 base, with 8 bases left in between. In germline, CDR1 is MNHNY, CDR2 SVGAGI (reference sequence). CDR3 sequence reads: CASSADNNYGYTF. In DNA, the CDR3 is TGTGCCAGCAGTGCGGACAATAACTATGGCTACACCTTC.

V usage is TRBV9 and J usage is TRBJ2-7; D unclear. The germline V gene has CDR1 SGDLS and CDR2 YYNGEE. V lost 0 bases to trimming and J lost 0 bases, with 10 bases between them. The CDR3 loop spans 15 amino acids. The CDR3 protein is CASSVASTNSYEQYF. CDR3 sequence (DNA): TGTGCCAGCAGCGTAGCTTCCACTAACTCCTACGAGCAGTACTTC.

J is TRBJ1-5 and V is TRBV30, with D maybe TRBD1 (5 bases). The CDR3 totals 14 residues. The V and J ends lost 5 bases and 3 bases respectively, with 14 bases between them. Germline V gene sequence: CDR1 GTSNPN, CDR2 SVGIG (reference sequence). The CDR3 coding sequence is TGTGCCTGGGGCGTGGGGGGGTACAATCAGCCCCAGCATTTT. Translation: CAWGVGGYNQPQHF.

This clone was counted a few times. The DNA for the CDR3 is TGCGCCAGCAGGGCGAGGTTGGGGGGTGGTAGCTACACCTTC. Its translation: CASRARLGGGSYTF. This chain joins TRBV10-1 and TRBJ1-2, with a tentative D call TRBD1 (5 bases). Trimming took off 6 bases at V and 9 bases at J, with 20 bases between the two ends. Per germline, CDR1 WNHNN and CDR2 SYGVQD (reference sequence). This CDR3 region has 14 residues.

The chain recombines TRBV5-4 with TRBJ2-7; TRBD1 agrees at 9 bases. CDR3 length: 15 amino acids. With 4 bases clipped from V and 4 bases from J, the junction kept 9 bases outside the gene matches. Germline V gene lookup returns CDR1 SGHNT and CDR2 YYREEE (reference sequence). The chain's CDR3 is CASSTGGTGLYEQYF. For the CDR3, the DNA is TGTGCCAGCAGCACAGGGGGGACAGGGCTTTACGAGCAGTACTTC.